Listed here are 20 T cell receptor beta chains from one sample, sequenced in a study of T cell responses to AZD1222 COVID-19 vaccine. Clones were read by immunoSEQ multiplex PCR, and TCRdb kept only the in-frame ones, dropping some. The data show about 64,000 clones, around nine tenths seen once. The sequenced sample was peripheral blood, obtained 28 days after the second dose of the MenACWY control vaccine. The receptors here all came from an adult who received the MenACWY meningococcal vaccine as a control.

This rearrangement joins TRBV5-4 to TRBJ2-2; D is unresolved. The CDR3 is 13 amino acids. Germline V CDR1 and CDR2: SGHNT, YYREEE (reference sequence). The ends were cut back, 3 bases at V and 7 bases at J, with 10 bases in the middle. The CDR3 region is CASSSPRNGELFF. DNA of the CDR3: TGTGCCAGCAGCTCCCCCCGGAACGGGGAGCTGTTTTTT.

The chain combines TRBV6-5 with TRBJ1-1, with D unresolved. Per germline, CDR1 MNHEY and CDR2 SVGAGI. V gave up 0 bases and J gave up 0 bases, with 8 bases separating them. This CDR3 contains 15 residues. CDR3 amino acids: CASSYSSALNTEAFF. DNA of the CDR3: TGTGCCAGCAGTTACTCGTCTGCTCTGAACACTGAAGCTTTCTTT.

The chain uses TRBV6-2 or TRBV6-3 and TRBJ2-1; TRBD2 matches 8 bases. The CDR3 is 17 amino acids. V was clipped by 0 bases and J by 4 bases; unmatched bases: 8. Germline V gene lookup returns CDR1 MNHEY and CDR2 SVGEGT. CDR3 in amino acids: CASSYSPPSGLYNEQFF. Written as DNA, the CDR3 is TGTGCCAGCAGTTACTCCCCGCCTAGCGGGCTTTACAATGAGCAGTTCTTC.

V usage is TRBV7-6 and J usage is TRBJ2-5; the D is unclear. CDR1 is SGHVS, CDR2 FNYEAQ, per germline. The V and J ends lost 1 base and 8 bases respectively, with 8 bases between them. The CDR3 is made up of 12 amino acids. As DNA, the CDR3 is TGTGCCAGCAGCTTAGGTGCGCCTACCCAGTACTTC. It translates to CASSLGAPTQYF.

This chain connects TRBV6-1 to TRBJ2-1; D remains ambiguous. Germline V gives CDR1 MNHNS, CDR2 SASEGT. The CDR3 totals 12 residues. V lost 2 bases and J lost 14, with 13 bases in between. In DNA, the CDR3 is TGTGCCAGCAGTGAAAGTCAGTTTAGGGAGTTCTTC. Residues: CASSESQFREFF.

The chain is built from TRBV5-4 and TRBJ1-3; D gene unclear. The CDR3 runs 14 residues. V lost 3 bases to trimming and J lost 4 bases, with 11 bases between them. Germline lookup yields CDR1 SGHNT and CDR2 YYREEE (reference sequence). CDR3: CASSYPLTGNTIYF. The CDR3 DNA sequence: TGTGCCAGCAGCTATCCTTTAACCGGAAACACCATATATTTT. Based on the CDR3 plus reference TRBV5-4 and TRBJ1-3, the full variable domain is ETGVTQSPTHLIKTRGQQVTLRCSSQSGHNTVSWYQQALGQGPQFIFQYYREEENGRGNFPPRFSGLQFPNYSSELNVNALELDDSALYLCASSYPLTGNTIYFGEGSWLTVV.

In nucleotides, the CDR3 is TGCGCCAGCAGAGGGACTCGCCCGGCAGATACGCAGTATTTT. Translation gives CASRGTRPADTQYF. The chain links TRBV10-2 to TRBJ2-3; D may be TRBD2 (6 bases). V lost 6 bases to trimming and J lost 4 bases, with 14 bases between them. The CDR3 has 14 amino acids. CDR1 is WSHSY and CDR2 is SAAADI in the germline V gene.

The rearrangement joins TRBV4-3 to TRBJ1-1; 7 positions agree with TRBD1. Germline CDR1 and CDR2: LGHNA and YSLEER. The CDR3 loop spans 12 amino acids. Trimming at V came to 5 bases and at J to 6 bases, leaving 3 bases not matched to a gene. This CDR3 reads CASSATGAEAFF. Here the CDR3 DNA reads TGCGCCAGCAGCGCTACAGGGGCTGAAGCTTTCTTT.

The chain employs TRBV18 and TRBJ1-1; D may be TRBD1 (5 bases). V lost 6 bases, J lost 0 bases, and 14 bases lay in between. The CDR3 has 15 amino acids. Germline CDR1 is KGHSH and CDR2 is LQKENI. The CDR3, as DNA: TGTGCCAGCTCCGACCAGGGATGGATGAACACTGAAGCTTTCTTT. Protein sequence: CASSDQGWMNTEAFF. Full variable domain (missing parts from reference TRBV18 and TRBJ1-1): NAGVMQNPRHLVRRRGQEARLRCSPMKGHSHVYWYRQLPEEGLKFMVYLQKENIIDESGMPKERFSAEFPKEGPSILRIQQVVRGDSAAYFCASSDQGWMNTEAFFGQGTRLTVV.

The rearrangement joins TRBV19 to TRBJ2-1, with D possibly TRBD2 on 6 matching bases. V lost 6 bases and J lost 2, with 20 bases in between. Germline V gene sequence: CDR1 LNHDA, CDR2 SQIVND (reference sequence). The CDR3 is 17 amino acids. CDR3 DNA: TGTGCCAGTAGCCCCACGGGAGCGGCCACGACCTACAATGAGCAGTTCTTC. Amino acids: CASSPTGAATTYNEQFF.

The chain combines TRBV6-5 with TRBJ2-7; 12 nucleotides align to TRBD1. Germline lookup yields CDR1 MNHEY and CDR2 SVGAGI. The CDR3 is made up of 15 amino acids. V was clipped by 6 bases and J by 7 bases; unmatched bases: 10. The CDR3 DNA follows: TGTGCCAGCAGACCGGGACAGGGGGCTTCGTGGGAGCAGTACTTC. It encodes CASRPGQGASWEQYF.

Comment on this clone: This may come from a read error, since a much larger clone is one base off. The same CDR3 is also encoded by other DNA sequences in this sample. The rearrangement links TRBV6-2 or TRBV6-3 to TRBJ1-1; D is possibly TRBD1 (5 bases). Trimming took 4 bases from V and 3 from J, leaving 9 bases between them. Looked up from germline, CDR1 is MNHEY and CDR2 is SVGEGT. The CDR3 has 13 residues. The CDR3 DNA is TGTGCCAGCAGTTGGGGGGTTGACACTGAAGCTTTCTTT. This translates into CASSWGVDTEAFF.

The chain is built from TRBV5-1 and TRBJ2-7; TRBD1 matches at 8 bases. CDR3 size: 13 residues. V was clipped by 4 bases and J by 2 bases; unmatched bases: 2. The V gene's germline CDR1 is SGHRS and CDR2 YFSETQ. The chain's CDR3 is CASSVGQAYEQYF. In DNA form, the CDR3 reads TGCGCCAGCAGCGTGGGACAGGCCTACGAGCAGTACTTC. The full variable domain, in which reference TRBV5-1 and TRBJ2-7 provide the parts outside the CDR3, is KAGVTQTPRYLIKTRGQQVTLSCSPISGHRSVSWYQQTPGQGLQFLFEYFSETQRNKGNFPGRFSGRQFSNSRSEMNVSTLELGDSALYLCASSVGQAYEQYFGPGTRLTVT.

The chain joins TRBV6-5 to TRBJ2-1; D is uncertain. The CDR3 has 16 amino acids. Deletions cut 0 bases from V and 4 bases from J, with 13 bases between. Germline V gene data show CDR1 as MNHEY and CDR2 as SVGAGI. CDR3 protein: CASSYSGSTSYNEQFF. The CDR3 coding sequence is TGTGCCAGCAGTTACTCCGGGTCGACCTCGTACAATGAGCAGTTCTTC.

The J gene is TRBJ2-3, the V gene TRBV6-6; D might be TRBD2 (6 bases). Germline assignment: CDR1 MNHNY and CDR2 SVGAGI (reference sequence). This CDR3 has 16 amino acids. Trimming left V 2 bases short and J 2 bases short, with 14 bases between. CDR3 DNA: TGTGCCAGCAGTTACGGGGGGATGAAGGACACAGATACGCAGTATTTT. Its translation is CASSYGGMKDTDTQYF.

The rearrangement joins TRBV30 to TRBJ1-6, with TRBD1 matching over 8 bases. Looked up from germline, CDR1 is GTSNPN and CDR2 is SVGIG (reference sequence). V gave up 4 bases and J gave up 0 bases; unmatched junction bases: 8. This CDR3 contains 17 residues. CDR3: CAWTPRDRSSYNSPLHF. The CDR3 bases are TGTGCCTGGACCCCCCGGGACAGGAGCTCCTATAATTCACCCCTCCACTTT.

This clone was picked up a small number of times. The chain is built from TRBV21-1 and TRBJ2-4; TRBD2 is taken as the D call from the table, unchecked against the DNA. TRBV21-1 corresponds to a pseudogene. This CDR3 region has 13 residues. The CDR3 loop is CARGGRVKNIQYF. The CDR3, as DNA: TGTGCCCGGGGCGGGAGGGTCAAAAACATTCAGTACTTC.

The chain couples TRBV10-1 to TRBJ2-1; 7 nucleotides line up with TRBD2. The V segment lost 2 bases and the J segment 3 bases; nucleotides outside the gene matches: 4. The CDR3 spans 15 residues. The germline gives CDR1 WNHNN, CDR2 SYGVQD (reference sequence). The CDR3 nucleotides are TGCGCCAGCAGTGAGGCGGGAGTGAACTACAATGAGCAGTTCTTC. As protein: CASSEAGVNYNEQFF.

V and J are TRBV6-5 and TRBJ2-2, with TRBD2 as a possible D gene (5 bases). Germline assignment: CDR1 MNHEY and CDR2 SVGAGI. The CDR3 runs to 12 residues. Deletions cut 5 bases from V and 5 bases from J, with 6 bases between. The CDR3, as DNA: TGTGCCAGCAGTCGGGGTACCGGGGAGCTGTTTTTT. This sequence encodes CASSRGTGELFF.

The chain combines TRBV7-2 with TRBJ2-7; D unclear. CDR1 is SGHTA and CDR2 is FQGNSA in the germline V gene. Trimming stripped 1 base from V and 5 bases from J, with 12 bases between. This CDR3 is 14 amino acids long. DNA for the CDR3: TGTGCCAGCAGCTTAGTGCTAGGGTCAGACGAGCAGTACTTC. Translation gives CASSLVLGSDEQYF. Drawing the rest from reference TRBV7-2 and TRBJ2-7, the complete variable domain is GAGVSQSPSNKVTEKGKDVELRCDPISGHTALYWYRQSLGQGLEFLIYFQGNSAPDKSGLPSDRFSAERTGGSVSTLTIQRTQQEDSAVYLCASSLVLGSDEQYFGPGTRLTVT.